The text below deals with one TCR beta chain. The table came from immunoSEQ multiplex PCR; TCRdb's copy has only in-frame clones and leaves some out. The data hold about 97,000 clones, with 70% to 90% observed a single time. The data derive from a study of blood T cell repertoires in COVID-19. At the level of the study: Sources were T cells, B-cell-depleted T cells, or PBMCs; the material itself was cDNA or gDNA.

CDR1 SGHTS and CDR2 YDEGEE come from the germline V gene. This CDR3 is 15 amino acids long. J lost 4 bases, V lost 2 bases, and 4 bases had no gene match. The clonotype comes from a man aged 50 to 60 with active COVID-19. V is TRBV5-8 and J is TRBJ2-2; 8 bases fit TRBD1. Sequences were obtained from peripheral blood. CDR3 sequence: CASSLGQGFTGELFF. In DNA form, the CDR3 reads TGTGCCAGCAGCTTAGGACAGGGATTCACCGGGGAGCTGTTTTTT.